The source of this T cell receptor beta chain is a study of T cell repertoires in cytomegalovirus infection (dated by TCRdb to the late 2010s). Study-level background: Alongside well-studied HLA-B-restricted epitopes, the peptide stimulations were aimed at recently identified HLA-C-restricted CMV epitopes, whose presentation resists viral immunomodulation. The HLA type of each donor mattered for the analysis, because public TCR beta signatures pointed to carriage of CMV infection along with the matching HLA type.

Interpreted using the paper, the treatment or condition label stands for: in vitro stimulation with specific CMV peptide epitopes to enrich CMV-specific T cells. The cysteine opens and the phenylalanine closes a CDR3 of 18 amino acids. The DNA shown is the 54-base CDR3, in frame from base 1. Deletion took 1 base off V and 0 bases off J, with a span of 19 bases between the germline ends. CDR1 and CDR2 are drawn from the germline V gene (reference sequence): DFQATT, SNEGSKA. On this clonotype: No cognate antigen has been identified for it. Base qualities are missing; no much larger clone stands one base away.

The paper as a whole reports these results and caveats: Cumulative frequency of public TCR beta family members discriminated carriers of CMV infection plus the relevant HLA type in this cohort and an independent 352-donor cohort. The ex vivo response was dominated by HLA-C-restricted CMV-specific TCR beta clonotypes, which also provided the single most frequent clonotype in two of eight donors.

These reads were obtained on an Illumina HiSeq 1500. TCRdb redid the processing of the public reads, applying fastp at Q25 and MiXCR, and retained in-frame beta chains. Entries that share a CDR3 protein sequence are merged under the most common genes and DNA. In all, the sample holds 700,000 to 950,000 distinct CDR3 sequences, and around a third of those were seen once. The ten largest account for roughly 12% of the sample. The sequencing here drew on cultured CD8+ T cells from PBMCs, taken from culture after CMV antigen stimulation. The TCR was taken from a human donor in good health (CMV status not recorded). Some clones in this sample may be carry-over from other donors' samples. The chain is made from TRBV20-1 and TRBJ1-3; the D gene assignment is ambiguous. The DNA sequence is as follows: TGCAGTGCTAGAGTATCTAGGCTGGACGGCACCTCTGGAAACACCATATATTTT. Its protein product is CSARVSRLDGTSGNTIYF.